This TCR beta chain was sequenced in a study of blood T cell repertoires in COVID-19. Original methodology: Scientists estimated how many nucleated cells there were by amplifying reference gene primers. TCRdb's table, derived via immunoSEQ multiplex PCR, lists solely in-frame clones and lacks some. The V and J calls and clone size come from that table; D and trimming were worked out from the DNA. This sample has 150,000 to 200,000 clones, with around 80% found just once. This CDR3 spans 14 amino acids. Recruitment covered 25 or so US areas and drew participants whose ages spanned about 18 to 90 years. In Cohort 3, a recovered donor had either two negative PCRs, clearance, or symptom resolution.

Sequenced: PBMCs or T cells enriched from blood (not recorded which). This receptor was identified in a man aged 40-49 years who had recovered from COVID-19. This chain connects TRBV21-1 to TRBJ2-1; TRBD1 is the table's D call, not checked against the DNA. TRBV21-1 is labeled a pseudogene. CDR3 bases: TGTGCCTCCAAGGGACAGGGGGCCGTCAATGAGCAGTTCTTC. Translating it yields CASKGQGAVNEQFF.